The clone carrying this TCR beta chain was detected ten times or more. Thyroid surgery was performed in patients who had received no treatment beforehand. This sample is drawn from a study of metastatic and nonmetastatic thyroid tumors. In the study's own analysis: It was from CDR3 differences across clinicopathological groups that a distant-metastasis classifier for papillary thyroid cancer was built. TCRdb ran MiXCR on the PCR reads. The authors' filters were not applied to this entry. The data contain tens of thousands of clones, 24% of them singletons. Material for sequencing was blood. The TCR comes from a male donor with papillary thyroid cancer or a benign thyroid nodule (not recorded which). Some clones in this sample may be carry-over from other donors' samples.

The CDR3 sequence: CSVGGYYEQYF. CDR3 nucleotide sequence: TGCAGCGTTGGCGGGTACTACGAGCAGTACTTC. This chain joins TRBV29-1 and TRBJ2-7; tentatively, D is TRBD2 (5 bases). In germline, CDR1 is SQVTM, CDR2 ANQGSEA. Trimming pared 4 bases from V and 3 bases from J, leaving 7 bases between. This CDR3 spans 11 amino acids.